This T cell receptor (beta chain) was documented in a study of T-cell reconstitution after alpha-beta-depleted transplantation in children. The CDR3 runs to 15 residues. Trimming removed 6 bases from V and 0 bases from J, with 12 bases in between. Germline CDR1 is SEHNR and CDR2 is FQNEAQ (reference sequence). TCRbeta library preparation incorporated unique molecular identifiers. TCRdb processed the PCR reads anew with MiXCR; each CDR3 protein has one entry. The sample comprises some 550,000 distinct CDR3 sequences, approximately 16% of which are singletons, and 3.3% rests with the top ten. The table lists this clonotype with a few counts.

This chain uses TRBV7-9 with TRBJ2-1, with D possibly TRBD1 on 6 matching bases. The sequencing used PBMCs from the stem cell graft donor, collected from the stem cell graft. The origin of this receptor is a human donor who donated a stem cell graft to a child with acute lymphoblastic leukemia. The CDR3 protein is CASRETGDSYNEQFF. As DNA, the CDR3 is TGTGCCAGCAGGGAGACAGGTGACTCCTACAATGAGCAGTTCTTC.